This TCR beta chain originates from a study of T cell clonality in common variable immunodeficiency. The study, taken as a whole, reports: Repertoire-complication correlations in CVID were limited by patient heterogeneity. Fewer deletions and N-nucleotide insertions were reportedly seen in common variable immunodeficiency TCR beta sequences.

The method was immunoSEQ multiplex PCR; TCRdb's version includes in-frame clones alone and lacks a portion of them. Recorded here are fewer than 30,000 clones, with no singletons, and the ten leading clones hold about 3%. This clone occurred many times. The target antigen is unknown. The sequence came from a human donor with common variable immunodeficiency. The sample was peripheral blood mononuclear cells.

The CDR3 protein is CASSRFRRGYEQYF. The part of the CDR3 DNA that was read is TGTGCCAGCAGCCGGTTTCGGCGGGGTTACGAG. The chain joins TRBV14 to TRBJ2-7; D might be TRBD2 (6 bases). Coverage ceases 3 residues before the CDR3 finishes, and the germline J gene fills in the end. The germline CDR1 and CDR2 sequences are SGHDN and FVKESK. The CDR3 is made up of 14 amino acids. The V and J ends lost 4 bases and 4 bases respectively, with 14 bases between them.